Included here is one T cell receptor beta chain sequence, with context. Its antigen remains undetermined. Base qualities are not at hand, and no much larger clone is one base apart. Receptor libraries were prepared by the immunoSEQ multiplex PCR assay. Adaptive Biotechnology amplified CDR3 regions from genomic DNA with a two-step multiplex PCR that controlled for amplification bias. Primers for every V and J gene segment were used in the first PCR, and barcodes and Illumina adapters were added in the second PCR. CDR3 libraries were sequenced using an Illumina instrument. Per the source publication's procedure: Analysis combined the vendor-provided pipelines with custom analysis of raw data in R/Bioconductor under R version 3.3.0. Clonality, which ranges from 0 to 1, was calculated as the inverse of the normalised Shannon entropy across all productive clones. High-frequency clones were defined as the repertoire share of the top 100 clones, retaining only clones passing a 95% confidence test. Repertoire diversity was measured with the Simpson index, and overlap between samples was measured with the Morisita-Horn index. TCRdb limited this immuneACCESS table to in-frame rearrangements with V and J called. A share of clones is missing; checked studies link under half to unresolved V genes, and the rest is unexplained. The V and J calls and clone size were taken over from that table, and D and trimming were inferred from the DNA. The sample yields roughly 15,000 clones; about 75% were counted once. The ten most abundant clones make up less than 5% of the sample.

The data are from a study of T cell repertoires in ileal Crohn's disease (dated by TCRdb to between 2017 and 2020). About the investigation overall: Median disease duration was roughly 8.2 years, and 35% to 40% of patients were identified as active smokers at the time of surgery. A total of some 170 mucosal samples from approximately 60 patients were sequenced, with samples obtained at several locations on the surgical specimen and at postoperative endoscopy. M0 samples consisted of biopsies taken from the inflamed part of the ileum in the surgical resection specimen. The study ran alongside a multicentre cohort designed to identify predictors of early endoscopic recurrence after ileocolonic resection. Postoperative therapy was given to about half of the patients, with thiopurines administered to under 12 patients and anti-TNF agents administered to fewer than 20 patients. Endoscopic postoperative recurrence was defined by a Rutgeerts score above i0. Around 460 nanograms of biopsy DNA per sample were submitted for commercial TCRB immunosequencing. A prospective multicentre cohort supplied the roughly 57 Crohn's disease patients whose TCR repertoires were analysed. All patients had surgery for a complication: stricturing disease in about 60% and penetrating disease in about 40%. The full study reports these points: Only a subgroup of patients, of unstated size, had mucosal CD4 and CD8 T cells sorted and sequenced. Endoscopic recurrence was found to be associated with higher high-frequency clone percentages at surgery, and recurrence was observed in all patients with clonality above 26.8% (18/57). Compared with non-smokers, patients who were active smokers at surgery showed a significantly higher proportion of clonal expansions (roughly 24% vs 19%, p=0.02). Sorted CD8 T cells carried more high-frequency clones than CD4 T cells, suggesting mucosal expansions were mainly CD8.

The time point label of this sample denotes: inflamed ileum from the surgical specimen. To be eligible, patients had to be adults with ileal or ileocolonic Crohn's disease and an indication for ileocolonic resection. Before DNA extraction, whole ileal mucosal biopsies were kept frozen at -80 degrees C. Genomic DNA was extracted from frozen whole biopsies using a TRizol-based method and was quantified with a NanoDrop 2000 spectrophotometer. The source is an adult with Crohn's disease. The sequenced material came from ileal tissue.

For the CDR3, the sequence is CASSLGTSTEQYF. The nucleotide sequence reads as follows: TGTGCCAGCAGCTTGGGGACTAGTACTGAGCAGTACTTC. The sequence is built from TRBV7-9 and TRBJ2-7, with TRBD2 identical over 8 junction bases. The CDR3 holds 13 amino acids from the cysteine to the phenylalanine. Only CDR3 DNA is held: 39 bases, read in frame from base 1. CDR1 and CDR2 (SEHNR, FQNEAQ) derive from the germline V gene (reference sequence). From V the trimming removes 3 bases and from J it removes 7 bases, while the gene matches leave 5 bases of the junction unaccounted for. Reference TRBV7-9 and TRBJ2-7 genes cover what lies past the CDR3, so the full variable domain is DTGVSQNPRHKITKRGQNVTFRCDPISEHNRLYWYRQTLGQGPEFLTYFQNEAQLEKSRLLSDRFSAERPKGSFSTLEIQRTEQGDSAMYLCASSLGTSTEQYFGPGTRLTVT.